This passage covers 31 T cell receptor beta chains from one sample sequenced in a study of control samples from healthy donors and cancer patients. Generated by immunoSEQ multiplex PCR, the TCRdb table keeps only in-frame clones and is missing some. Of 390,000 or so clones listed, 90% are singletons. Sequenced sample: PBMCs. These receptors were collected from a man aged 35 to 55 with head and neck cancer.

The V gene is TRBV4-3, the J gene TRBJ2-2, with 12 bases fitting TRBD1. This CDR3 has 16 residues. Germline V CDR1 and CDR2: LGHNA, YSLEER. V was clipped by 3 bases and J by 7 bases; unmatched bases: 6. CDR3 DNA: TGCGCCAGCAGCCAGGGGGACAGGGGGCATGTCGGGGAGCTGTTTTTT. Protein product: CASSQGDRGHVGELFF.

V is TRBV20-1 and J is TRBJ2-1, with 10 bases matching TRBD2. Germline V gene lookup returns CDR1 DFQATT and CDR2 SNEGSKA (reference sequence). The CDR3 loop spans 16 amino acids. The V segment lost 3 bases and the J segment 7 bases; nucleotides outside the gene matches: 12. CDR3 protein: CSASFSGASGRNEQFF. CDR3 coding DNA: TGCAGTGCTAGTTTCTCGGGGGCTAGCGGGAGAAATGAGCAGTTCTTC.

The V call is TRBV9, the J call TRBJ2-1; TRBD2 matches at 9 bases. The V gene end was trimmed by 4 bases and the J gene end by 4 bases; junction bases not matched to a gene: 12. The CDR3 has 17 amino acids. Germline CDR1 reads SGDLS; CDR2 reads YYNGEE. CDR3 protein: CASSPRGTSGPYNEQFF. The CDR3 DNA reads TGTGCCAGCAGCCCTAGGGGAACTAGCGGGCCGTACAATGAGCAGTTCTTC.

The chain uses TRBV6-5 and TRBJ2-2, with 8 nucleotides matching TRBD1. Looked up from germline, CDR1 is MNHEY and CDR2 is SVGAGI. V was clipped by 0 bases and J by 7 bases; unmatched bases: 7. The CDR3 has 16 residues. The CDR3: CASSYSGRGRGGELFF. CDR3 DNA sequence: TGTGCCAGCAGTTACTCAGGCAGGGGGCGCGGCGGGGAGCTGTTTTTT.

The rearrangement uses TRBV5-4 and TRBJ1-1, with D tentatively TRBD1 (6 bases). Germline-derived CDR1 and CDR2 are SGHNT and YYREEE (reference sequence). CDR3 length: 13 amino acids. The V end lost 4 bases, the J end lost 4 bases, and 11 bases lay between the germline ends. Written as DNA, the CDR3 is TGTGCCAGCAGCCCACAGGGTACCACTGAAGCTTTCTTT. This gives the protein CASSPQGTTEAFF.

The genes are TRBV5-1 and TRBJ2-3, with 7 nucleotides matching TRBD1. The CDR3 is 14 residues long. Trimming removed 7 bases from V and 4 bases from J; junction bases left unmatched: 9. The germline CDR1 and CDR2 sequences are SGHRS and YFSETQ. The CDR3 here is CASGETGPADTQYF. The CDR3 DNA reads TGCGCCAGCGGGGAGACAGGGCCGGCAGATACGCAGTATTTT.

The chain has TRBV9 and TRBJ2-7; weak D call: TRBD2 (5 bases). The CDR3 spans 14 residues. Trimming took off 4 bases at V and 2 bases at J, with 13 bases between the two ends. Germline lookup yields CDR1 SGDLS and CDR2 YYNGEE. The CDR3 is CASSPSPGTYEQYF. The CDR3 DNA follows: TGTGCCAGCAGCCCATCCCCCGGGACCTACGAGCAGTACTTC.

This clone was counted between two and nine times. The chain combines TRBV11-3 with TRBJ2-7; unclear D gene. The CDR3 contains 13 residues. The germline gives CDR1 SGHNT, CDR2 YENEEA. V lost 1 base, J lost 2 bases, and 6 bases lay in between. CDR3: CASSLAGPYEQYF. For the CDR3, the DNA is TGTGCCAGCAGCTTAGCCGGCCCCTACGAGCAGTACTTC.

The CDR3 protein is CASSPETATNEKLFF. As DNA, the CDR3 is TGCGCCAGCAGCCCTGAGACTGCAACTAATGAAAAACTGTTTTTT. The chain has TRBV5-1 and TRBJ1-4; the D is unclear. V gave up 4 bases and J gave up 0 bases, with 10 bases separating them. The CDR3 contains 15 residues. Germline values: CDR1 SGHRS, CDR2 YFSETQ. Filled out from reference TRBV5-1 and TRBJ1-4, the complete variable domain reads KAGVTQTPRYLIKTRGQQVTLSCSPISGHRSVSWYQQTPGQGLQFLFEYFSETQRNKGNFPGRFSGRQFSNSRSEMNVSTLELGDSALYLCASSPETATNEKLFFGSGTQLSVL.

The chain is built from TRBV2 and TRBJ2-3, with a tentative D call TRBD2 (5 bases). The CDR3 has 15 residues. Trimming stripped 4 bases from V and 0 bases from J, with 11 bases between. CDR1 is SNHLY and CDR2 is FYNNEI in the germline V gene. This CDR3 is CASSALAASTDTQYF. CDR3 bases: TGTGCCAGCAGTGCCCTAGCAGCGAGCACAGATACGCAGTATTTT.

The rearrangement uses TRBV6-5 and TRBJ1-3; no clear D gene. Trimming stripped 7 bases from V and 2 bases from J, with 0 bases between. CDR1 and CDR2 (germline): MNHEY, SVGAGI. This CDR3 region has 10 residues. The CDR3 loop reads CASTGNTIYF. The CDR3 DNA follows: TGTGCCAGCACTGGAAACACCATATATTTT.

This rearrangement joins TRBV6-5 to TRBJ1-4; 7 bases match TRBD1. This CDR3 spans 14 amino acids. J gave up 8 bases and V 5 bases, and 8 bases lay outside the gene matches. CDR1 is MNHEY and CDR2 is SVGAGI in the germline V gene. CDR3 bases: TGTGCCAGCAGTCTCGGACAGGTACGGGAAAAACTGTTTTTT. Protein product: CASSLGQVREKLFF.

Comments on this clone: The sample holds other DNA sequences that translate to the same CDR3. The genes are TRBV12-3 or TRBV12-4 and TRBJ1-4; D is undetermined. This CDR3 contains 12 residues. V gave up 3 bases and J gave up 7 bases, with 6 bases separating them. The DNA for the CDR3 is TGTGCCAGCAGTTTTCGGGGTGAAAAACTGTTTTTT. It codes for CASSFRGEKLFF.

The chain recombines TRBV5-4 with TRBJ2-1, with D possibly matching TRBD2 (5 bases). CDR3 length: 15 residues. V shed 4 bases and J shed 6 bases, with 17 bases lying between them. Germline assignment: CDR1 SGHNT and CDR2 YYREEE (reference sequence). The CDR3 here is CASSRTGLWGNEQFF. The CDR3 nucleotides are TGTGCCAGCAGCCGAACGGGGTTATGGGGCAATGAGCAGTTCTTC.

The chain uses TRBV27 and TRBJ1-6; weak D call: TRBD1 (6 bases). V was trimmed by 6 bases and J by 7 bases, leaving 16 bases between them. CDR1 and CDR2 from the germline V gene are MNHEY and SMNVEV (reference sequence). The CDR3 runs to 15 residues. CDR3 DNA sequence: TGTGCCAGCAGAGGGGGGTCCCCTTCCAATTCACCCCTCCACTTT. It codes for CASRGGSPSNSPLHF.

The V gene is TRBV13, the J gene TRBJ2-3; 9 bases fit TRBD2. Germline values: CDR1 PRHDT, CDR2 FYEKMQ (reference sequence). J was trimmed by 4 bases and V by 4 bases; bases with no gene match: 9. The CDR3 extends over 16 amino acids. CDR3 sequence: CASSSRGLAGPDTQYF. The CDR3 coding sequence is TGTGCCAGCAGCTCCCGGGGGCTAGCGGGACCAGATACGCAGTATTTT.

This clone was observed once. The V gene is TRBV6-6, the J gene TRBJ1-5; D is ambiguous. Germline V gene data show CDR1 as MNHNY and CDR2 as SVGAGI (reference sequence). Trimming cost V 6 bases and J 0 bases, with 9 bases left between them. This CDR3 contains 14 residues. CDR3 sequence (DNA): TGTGCCAGCAGAGCTCAGTATAGCAATCAGCCCCAGCATTTT. It translates to CASRAQYSNQPQHF.

As DNA, the CDR3 is TGTGCCAGCAGTTTTGTTGGTGTCGGGTTAAGCTACACCTTC. As protein: CASSFVGVGLSYTF. This chain links TRBV27 with TRBJ1-2; D call uncertain. Trimming removed 3 bases at V and 9 bases at J, with 17 bases between. Germline assignment: CDR1 MNHEY and CDR2 SMNVEV (reference sequence). The CDR3 consists of 14 residues.

The chain has TRBV19 and TRBJ2-1; 8 positions agree with TRBD2. Germline V gene sequence: CDR1 LNHDA, CDR2 SQIVND (reference sequence). J was trimmed by 6 bases and V by 9 bases; bases with no gene match: 4. This CDR3 is 12 amino acids long. CDR3 sequence (DNA): TGTGCCAGCAGCAGCGGGGGCAATGAGCAGTTCTTC. Translated, it gives CASSSGGNEQFF. Supplemented by reference TRBV19 and TRBJ2-1, the full variable domain reads DGGITQSPKYLFRKEGQNVTLSCEQNLNHDAMYWYRQDPGQGLRLIYYSQIVNDFQKGDIAEGYSVSREKKESFPLTVTSAQKNPTAFYLCASSSGGNEQFFGPGTRLTVL.

Written as DNA, the CDR3 is TGCGCCAGCAGCCAAGTTGGTGGAAAGGAGGCAGAGACCCAGTACTTC. Translated: CASSQVGGKEAETQYF. The chain couples TRBV4-3 to TRBJ2-5; D is perhaps TRBD2 (5 bases). The germline V gene encodes CDR1 LGHNA and CDR2 YSLEER. V lost 1 base to trimming and J lost 4 bases, with 16 bases between them. The CDR3 contains 16 residues.

The J gene is TRBJ1-4, the V gene TRBV15; D not certain. Trimming stripped 1 base from V and 8 bases from J, with 11 bases between. CDR3 length: 14 residues. The germline V gene has CDR1 LNHNV and CDR2 YYDKDF (reference sequence). The CDR3 region has the DNA TGTGCCACCAGCAGAGTAGGGCTGGACGAAAAACTGTTTTTT. The encoded protein is CATSRVGLDEKLFF.

This chain links TRBV5-1 with TRBJ2-2, with 10 bases identical to TRBD1. J was trimmed by 3 bases and V by 2 bases; bases with no gene match: 7. The germline V gene encodes CDR1 SGHRS and CDR2 YFSETQ. The CDR3 totals 17 residues. Here the CDR3 DNA reads TGCGCCAGCAGCTTACTTACCGGGACAGGGGACACCGGGGAGCTGTTTTTT. Protein: CASSLLTGTGDTGELFF. The entire variable domain, with the rest obtained from reference TRBV5-1 and TRBJ2-2, is as follows: KAGVTQTPRYLIKTRGQQVTLSCSPISGHRSVSWYQQTPGQGLQFLFEYFSETQRNKGNFPGRFSGRQFSNSRSEMNVSTLELGDSALYLCASSLLTGTGDTGELFFGEGSRLTVL.

This clone has only one observation. The V call is TRBV5-1, the J call TRBJ2-1; D is possibly TRBD1 or TRBD2 (5 bases each). Trimming shortened V by 6 bases and J by 5 bases, and 12 bases separated the two germline ends. The germline gives CDR1 SGHRS, CDR2 YFSETQ. The CDR3 loop spans 13 amino acids. The CDR3 region is CASTRDLNNEQFF. The DNA for the CDR3 is TGCGCCAGCACCCGGGACCTGAACAATGAGCAGTTCTTC.

The chain recombines TRBV7-6 with TRBJ2-1, with 9 bases matching TRBD2. This CDR3 comprises 15 residues. Per the germline V gene, CDR1 is SGHVS and CDR2 is FNYEAQ. Trimming took 1 base from V and 8 from J; bases not matched to a gene: 6. In nucleotides, the CDR3 is TGTGCCAGCAGCTTAGTAGCGGGAGTGGGGGATGAGCAGTTCTTC. It codes for CASSLVAGVGDEQFF.

The chain uses TRBV5-1 and TRBJ2-2; tentative D call: TRBD1 (5 bases). The germline gives CDR1 SGHRS, CDR2 YFSETQ. V gave up 7 bases and J gave up 5 bases, with 9 bases separating them. This CDR3 contains 12 residues. CDR3 protein: CASGALTGELFF. In nucleotides, the CDR3 is TGCGCCAGCGGGGCTCTAACCGGGGAGCTGTTTTTT.

V and J are TRBV5-1 and TRBJ2-5; D gene unclear. Between the trimmed V and J ends, which lost 2 bases and 1 base, there was a span of 9 bases. Germline V CDR1 and CDR2: SGHRS, YFSETQ. The CDR3 has 14 amino acids. The DNA of the CDR3 is TGCGCCAGCAGCTTCGTAGGGTCCCAAGAGACCCAGTACTTC. This sequence encodes CASSFVGSQETQYF.

This clone has just a few counts. The chain is built from TRBV29-1 and TRBJ2-3, with D possibly being TRBD2 (5 bases). The germline gives CDR1 SQVTM, CDR2 ANQGSEA. V lost 6 bases and J 0 bases, leaving 10 bases between the germline ends. The CDR3 loop spans 13 amino acids. CDR3 nucleotide sequence: TGCAGCGTCCTCGCGGGCAGCACAGATACGCAGTATTTT. Its protein product is CSVLAGSTDTQYF.

The CDR3 here is CASSMGQGALNTEAFF. CDR3 sequence (DNA): TGTGCCAGCAGTATGGGACAGGGGGCTTTGAACACTGAAGCTTTCTTT. The chain couples TRBV27 to TRBJ1-1, with 12 nucleotides matching TRBD1. The trim removed 5 bases at V and 0 bases at J, leaving 4 bases unmatched. Germline lookup yields CDR1 MNHEY and CDR2 SMNVEV (reference sequence). The CDR3 is 16 amino acids.

The V call is TRBV29-1, the J call TRBJ2-3, with a possible D match to TRBD1 (6 bases). The CDR3 extends over 15 amino acids. The germline CDR1 and CDR2 sequences are SQVTM and ANQGSEA. V was cut by 1 base and J by 3 bases, with 14 bases left in between. The CDR3 is CSVEGGQDITDTQYF. Written as DNA, the CDR3 is TGCAGCGTTGAAGGGGGACAAGATATAACAGATACGCAGTATTTT.

This chain uses TRBV15 with TRBJ1-1; weak D call: TRBD1 (5 bases). V gave up 0 bases and J gave up 6 bases, with 11 bases separating them. This CDR3 is built from 14 residues. Germline CDR1 reads LNHNV; CDR2 reads YYDKDF (reference sequence). The CDR3 region is CATSRDRVSAEAFF. As DNA, the CDR3 is TGTGCCACCAGCAGAGACAGGGTTAGCGCTGAAGCTTTCTTT.

The chain recombines TRBV7-2 with TRBJ2-5; 7 bases agree with TRBD2. The length of the CDR3 is 14 residues. The V segment lost 6 bases and the J segment 4 bases; nucleotides outside the gene matches: 8. Germline CDR1 is SGHTA and CDR2 is FQGNSA. This chain's CDR3 is CASSPEVAGETQYF. The CDR3 DNA reads TGTGCCAGCAGTCCAGAGGTAGCGGGAGAGACCCAGTACTTC.